These T cell receptor beta chains were read from a single sample in a study of blood T cell repertoires in COVID-19. Profiling relied on immunoSEQ multiplex PCR, and the TCRdb table lists in-frame clones only, not all of them. Among about 120,000 clones listed, 85% to 90% were seen once. Sequencing was carried out using peripheral blood. All receptors come from a woman aged 70-85 years with acute or convalescent COVID-19. Each CDR3 is given with its conserved first and last residue. A D gene is named only where the DNA matches it firmly. Clone size is shown for a subset of rows, as once, few, many or a class of expanded clone.

J gene: TRBJ1-2; clone size: NA; D gene: NA; V gene: TRBV10-3; CDR3 DNA: TGTGCCATCAGTGAGTCGCAGGGGTTTTTATTC; CDR3 protein: CAISESQGFLF
J gene: TRBJ1-2; clone size: NA; D gene: NA; V gene: TRBV7-9; CDR3 DNA: TGTGCCAGCAGCTTACTTGAGAGAAATAACTATGGCTACACCTTC; CDR3 protein: CASSLLERNNYGYTF
J gene: TRBJ1-1; clone size: NA; D gene: TRBD1; V gene: TRBV28; CDR3 DNA: TGTGCCAGCAGTTTGACAGGGGCCTATAAGGGAACTGAAGCTTTCTTT; CDR3 protein: CASSLTGAYKGTEAFF
J gene: TRBJ1-4; clone size: NA; D gene: NA; V gene: TRBV10-3; CDR3 DNA: TGTGCCATCAGTGAGTCGTCATCAACTAATGAAAAACTGTTTTTT; CDR3 protein: CAISESSSTNEKLFF
J gene: TRBJ1-5; clone size: NA; D gene: TRBD1; V gene: TRBV10-3; CDR3 DNA: TGTGCCATCAGTGAGAACAGGGGGCTGGATCAGCCCCAGCATTTT; CDR3 protein: CAISENRGLDQPQHF
J gene: TRBJ2-5; clone size: NA; D gene: TRBD2; V gene: TRBV10-1; CDR3 DNA: TGCGCCAGCAGTCGGGACTATGGAGAGACCCAGTACTTC; CDR3 protein: CASSRDYGETQYF
J gene: TRBJ2-2; clone size: NA; D gene: NA; V gene: TRBV5-1; CDR3 DNA: TGCGCCAGCAGCTTTTTAAATCCGAACACCGGGGAGCTGTTTTTT; CDR3 protein: CASSFLNPNTGELFF
J gene: TRBJ1-6; clone size: NA; D gene: NA; V gene: TRBV27; CDR3 DNA: TGTGCCAGCAGAAAACAGGGTAGAGACTCACCCCTCCACTTT; CDR3 protein: CASRKQGRDSPLHF
J gene: TRBJ2-3; clone size: once; D gene: TRBD1; V gene: TRBV19; CDR3 DNA: TGTGCCAGTAGGTCGGGACAGGGACGATCGAATACGCAGTATTTT; CDR3 protein: CASRSGQGRSNTQYF
J gene: TRBJ1-5; clone size: NA; D gene: NA; V gene: TRBV4-1; CDR3 DNA: TGCGCCAGCAGCCAACACATATCTAGCAATCAGCCCCAGCATTTT; CDR3 protein: CASSQHISSNQPQHF
J gene: TRBJ2-7; clone size: NA; D gene: NA; V gene: TRBV9; CDR3 DNA: TGTGCCAGCAGCGTGACAGGGGAGGGGCTCCTACACTCCGAGCAGTACTTC; CDR3 protein: CASSVTGEGLLHSEQYF
J gene: TRBJ1-4; clone size: NA; D gene: NA; V gene: TRBV2; CDR3 DNA: TGTGCCAGCAGTGTCTTTAATCTCTCAACTAATGAAAAACTGTTTTTT; CDR3 protein: CASSVFNLSTNEKLFF
J gene: TRBJ1-4; clone size: NA; D gene: NA; V gene: TRBV2; CDR3 DNA: TGTGCCAGCGGAGAGATACACGTTGCAACTAATGAAAAACTGTTTTTT; CDR3 protein: CASGEIHVATNEKLFF
J gene: TRBJ2-1; clone size: NA; D gene: TRBD1; V gene: TRBV10-3; CDR3 DNA: TGTGCCATCAGTGAGGGGACAGCCTTTGGGAATGAGCAGTTCTTC; CDR3 protein: CAISEGTAFGNEQFF
J gene: TRBJ1-5; clone size: few; D gene: NA; V gene: TRBV27; CDR3 DNA: TGTGCCAGCAGTTCCCTGGGGCCCAATCAGCCCCAGCATTTT; CDR3 protein: CASSSLGPNQPQHF
J gene: TRBJ1-1; clone size: NA; D gene: TRBD1; V gene: TRBV12-3/TRBV12-4; CDR3 DNA: TGTGCCAGCATCCTTACAGGGGTCGCTGAAGCTTTCTTT; CDR3 protein: CASILTGVAEAFF
J gene: TRBJ2-3; clone size: NA; D gene: TRBD2; V gene: TRBV14; CDR3 DNA: TGTGCCAGCAGCCAAGTTGGGGGGGGAACAGATACGCAGTATTTT; CDR3 protein: CASSQVGGGTDTQYF
J gene: TRBJ1-6; clone size: NA; D gene: NA; V gene: TRBV28; CDR3 DNA: TGTGCCAGCAGTTTAGGGGAGGGCTCGCACTGGAATTCACCCCTCCACTTT; CDR3 protein: CASSLGEGSHWNSPLHF
J gene: TRBJ2-6; clone size: NA; D gene: NA; V gene: TRBV5-1; CDR3 DNA: TGCGCCACACAAGACAGCCAATCTGGGGCCAACGTCCTGACTTTC; CDR3 protein: CATQDSQSGANVLTF
J gene: TRBJ2-7; clone size: NA; D gene: NA; V gene: TRBV28; CDR3 DNA: TGTGCCAGCAGTCCAGGACAACTGGCAGCTTACGAGCAGTACTTC; CDR3 protein: CASSPGQLAAYEQYF
J gene: TRBJ2-1; clone size: NA; D gene: NA; V gene: TRBV5-1; CDR3 DNA: TGCGCCAGCAGCTTGGGGGCGGGGCGGGGCAATGAGCAGTTCTTC; CDR3 protein: CASSLGAGRGNEQFF
J gene: TRBJ2-1; clone size: NA; D gene: TRBD2; V gene: TRBV28; CDR3 DNA: TGTGCCAGCAGTCCCGGCGGGGGGCGGAATGAGCAGTTCTTC; CDR3 protein: CASSPGGGRNEQFF
J gene: TRBJ2-5; clone size: NA; D gene: TRBD1; V gene: TRBV2; CDR3 DNA: TGTGCCAGCAGTCCGGGACAGGGAGAGACCCAGTACTTC; CDR3 protein: CASSPGQGETQYF
J gene: TRBJ1-2; clone size: NA; D gene: TRBD1; V gene: TRBV5-1; CDR3 DNA: TGCGCCAGCAGCTTGGACCCACAGGGGGCCACCTATGGCTACACCTTC; CDR3 protein: CASSLDPQGATYGYTF
J gene: TRBJ1-3; clone size: NA; D gene: NA; V gene: TRBV21-1; CDR3 DNA: TGTGCCAGCAGCATGACAGGGAGCTCTGGAAACACCATATATTTT; CDR3 protein: CASSMTGSSGNTIYF
J gene: TRBJ1-4; clone size: few; D gene: TRBD1; V gene: TRBV5-5; CDR3 DNA: TGTGCCAGCAGCTTTTCGGGACAGGGGGCGCGAGGGGCTAATGAAAAACTGTTTTTT; CDR3 protein: CASSFSGQGARGANEKLFF
J gene: TRBJ2-7; clone size: NA; D gene: NA; V gene: TRBV12-3/TRBV12-4; CDR3 DNA: TGTGCCAGCAGCACCAACACCTACGAGCAGTACTTC; CDR3 protein: CASSTNTYEQYF
J gene: TRBJ1-4; clone size: few; D gene: NA; V gene: TRBV4-1; CDR3 DNA: TGCGCCAGCAATGACCGGGGGGCGAATGAAAAACTGTTTTTT; CDR3 protein: CASNDRGANEKLFF
J gene: TRBJ2-3; clone size: NA; D gene: NA; V gene: TRBV2; CDR3 DNA: TGTGCCAGCTCCCAAACGGGGCCCCCAGGGGCAGATACGCAGTATTTT; CDR3 protein: CASSQTGPPGADTQYF
J gene: TRBJ2-7; clone size: few; D gene: NA; V gene: TRBV1; CDR3 DNA: TGCACCAGCAGCCAAGATTCTAGGGCGGGGGGGCTCTACGAGCAGTACTTC; CDR3 protein: CTSSQDSRAGGLYEQYF
J gene: TRBJ1-5; clone size: NA; D gene: NA; V gene: TRBV2; CDR3 DNA: TGTGCCAGCAGTCCCCGAGGGAGATCGAATCAGCCCCAGCATTTT; CDR3 protein: CASSPRGRSNQPQHF
J gene: TRBJ2-5; clone size: NA; D gene: NA; V gene: TRBV5-4; CDR3 DNA: TGTGCCAGCAGCGACCGACAAGGGGAAGAGACCCAGTACTTC; CDR3 protein: CASSDRQGEETQYF
J gene: TRBJ2-7; clone size: NA; D gene: TRBD2; V gene: TRBV5-6; CDR3 DNA: TGTGCCAGCAGCCGGGGAGGGGCGCAAGGTCCCGAGCAGTACTTC; CDR3 protein: CASSRGGAQGPEQYF
J gene: TRBJ1-5; clone size: NA; D gene: NA; V gene: TRBV12-5; CDR3 DNA: TGTGCTAGCGGCAATGGGAAGGGAGGCGATCAGCCCCAGCATTTT; CDR3 protein: CASGNGKGGDQPQHF